These 13 T cell receptor beta chains share one sample of origin, sequenced in a study of graft-versus-host responses after intestinal transplantation. Produced via immunoSEQ multiplex PCR; TCRdb's table is partial and in-frame only. The repertoire has 40,000 or so clones, about 90% of them found once; the top ten carry about 7%. Sequencing used PBMCs, obtained 260 to 270 days after transplant. Receptor source: a human patient who received an intestinal transplant, so some T cells may come from the graft donor.

The chain employs TRBV20-1 and TRBJ1-2; possibly TRBD1 for D (5 bases). V was trimmed by 2 bases and J by 5 bases, leaving 6 bases between them. Germline V CDR1 and CDR2: DFQATT, SNEGSKA (reference sequence). The CDR3 is 11 residues long. CDR3 DNA: TGCAGTGCTAGACAGGGTTATGGCTACACCTTC. It specifies CSARQGYGYTF.

CDR3 sequence: CASSILAGGASDTQYF. The CDR3 nucleotides read TGTGCCAGTAGTATTCTGGCGGGGGGGGCCTCAGATACGCAGTATTTT. The chain joins TRBV19 to TRBJ2-3; the match to TRBD2 covers 9 bases. Germline values: CDR1 LNHDA, CDR2 SQIVND (reference sequence). The CDR3 extends over 16 amino acids. Germline trimming cut 3 bases from V and 4 bases from J; bases unmatched to any gene: 8.

This sequence joins TRBV27 and TRBJ2-3; 8 bases are a match to TRBD2. The length of the CDR3 is 15 residues. Germline lookup yields CDR1 MNHEY and CDR2 SMNVEV (reference sequence). Germline trimming cut 10 bases from V and 1 base from J; bases unmatched to any gene: 10. CDR3 in DNA: TGTGCCACCTTCCGCCTTAGCGGGGGCACAGATACGCAGTATTTT. Protein product: CATFRLSGGTDTQYF.

The CDR3 is CASSLLGGAQNEQFF. The CDR3 DNA is TGTGCCAGCAGCCTTTTGGGGGGGGCGCAGAATGAGCAGTTCTTC. This chain uses TRBV5-4 with TRBJ2-1; TRBD2 is a possible D gene (7 bases). Germline assignment: CDR1 SGHNT and CDR2 YYREEE (reference sequence). V shed 4 bases and J shed 7 bases, with 18 bases lying between them. There are 15 residues in the CDR3.

The chain links TRBV7-9 to TRBJ1-1; D is unclear. The CDR3 contains 12 residues. V was shortened by 3 bases and J by 8 bases, with 10 bases between the two germline ends. Germline V gene sequence: CDR1 SEHNR, CDR2 FQNEAQ (reference sequence). CDR3 DNA sequence: TGTGCCAGCAGCTTTATGTTGAGGGAAGCTTTCTTT. It yields the protein CASSFMLREAFF.

On this clone itself: Other DNA sequences in this sample translate to the same CDR3. The rearrangement joins TRBV7-2 to TRBJ1-2, with 9 bases aligning to TRBD1. This CDR3 comprises 16 residues. The germline CDR1 and CDR2 sequences are SGHTA and FQGNSA. The V segment lost 4 bases and the J segment 8 bases; nucleotides outside the gene matches: 14. The CDR3, as DNA: TGTGCCAGCAGCTCACAACCGGGACAGGGTCTTAGGGGCTACACCTTC. The encoded protein is CASSSQPGQGLRGYTF.

The chain is built from TRBV19 and TRBJ2-2, with D perhaps matching TRBD2 (5 bases). V lost 6 bases and J 2 bases, leaving 13 bases between the germline ends. The germline CDR1 and CDR2 sequences are LNHDA and SQIVND (reference sequence). The CDR3 extends over 15 amino acids. The CDR3 loop reads CASREVFSNTGELFF. In nucleotides, the CDR3 is TGTGCCAGTAGGGAGGTTTTTTCTAACACCGGGGAGCTGTTTTTT.

The rearrangement uses TRBV27 and TRBJ1-2; TRBD1 is a possible D gene (5 bases). This CDR3 has 12 amino acids. The germline CDR1 and CDR2 sequences are MNHEY and SMNVEV (reference sequence). Trimming took 8 bases from V and 5 from J, leaving 12 bases between them. The CDR3 sequence is CASGWGGYGYTF. CDR3 sequence (DNA): TGTGCCAGCGGCTGGGGGGGGTATGGCTACACCTTC.

The chain joins TRBV15 to TRBJ1-1; TRBD1 matches at 7 bases. The length of the CDR3 is 15 residues. Losses at the gene ends were 1 base for V and 8 bases for J; bases not matched to a gene: 10. Germline values: CDR1 LNHNV, CDR2 YYDKDF (reference sequence). CDR3 in DNA: TGTGCCACCAGCAGAGGAAACAGGGGCACCAACGAAGCTTTCTTT. Its translation: CATSRGNRGTNEAFF.

This clone was seen only once. V gene TRBV6-5 combines with J gene TRBJ2-7; a weak D match, TRBD2 (5 bases). Trimming left V 2 bases short and J 2 bases short, with 13 bases between. The germline V gene has CDR1 MNHEY and CDR2 SVGAGI. This CDR3 has 15 residues. The chain's CDR3 is CASSYEAGSTYEQYF. The CDR3 DNA follows: TGTGCCAGCAGTTACGAGGCTGGGAGCACCTACGAGCAGTACTTC.

The chain combines TRBV27 with TRBJ1-2, with D possibly TRBD1 on 5 matching bases. CDR1 is MNHEY, CDR2 SMNVEV, per germline (reference sequence). V was pared by 3 bases and J by 1 base, with 6 bases between. The CDR3 loop spans 13 amino acids. CDR3 protein: CASSLGVNYGYTF. In DNA form, the CDR3 reads TGTGCCAGCAGTTTGGGGGTTAACTATGGCTACACCTTC.

This rearrangement joins TRBV29-1 to TRBJ2-7; tentative D call: TRBD2 (5 bases). Trimming removed 4 bases at V and 2 bases at J, with 18 bases between. The germline CDR1 and CDR2 sequences are SQVTM and ANQGSEA. CDR3 size: 15 residues. The CDR3 DNA is TGCAGCGTTGGGTCCGAGGGTGGGTCCGCCTACGAGCAGTACTTC. The encoded protein is CSVGSEGGSAYEQYF.

This chain links TRBV6-4 with TRBJ2-3, with 8 positions matching TRBD2. Germline-derived CDR1 and CDR2 are MRHNA and SNTAGT. V shed 0 bases, J shed 4 bases, and the junction held 0 bases outside the gene matches. The CDR3 is 14 residues long. The CDR3 DNA reads TGTGCCAGCAGTGACTCGCGGGGGGCAGATACGCAGTATTTT. This translates into CASSDSRGADTQYF.